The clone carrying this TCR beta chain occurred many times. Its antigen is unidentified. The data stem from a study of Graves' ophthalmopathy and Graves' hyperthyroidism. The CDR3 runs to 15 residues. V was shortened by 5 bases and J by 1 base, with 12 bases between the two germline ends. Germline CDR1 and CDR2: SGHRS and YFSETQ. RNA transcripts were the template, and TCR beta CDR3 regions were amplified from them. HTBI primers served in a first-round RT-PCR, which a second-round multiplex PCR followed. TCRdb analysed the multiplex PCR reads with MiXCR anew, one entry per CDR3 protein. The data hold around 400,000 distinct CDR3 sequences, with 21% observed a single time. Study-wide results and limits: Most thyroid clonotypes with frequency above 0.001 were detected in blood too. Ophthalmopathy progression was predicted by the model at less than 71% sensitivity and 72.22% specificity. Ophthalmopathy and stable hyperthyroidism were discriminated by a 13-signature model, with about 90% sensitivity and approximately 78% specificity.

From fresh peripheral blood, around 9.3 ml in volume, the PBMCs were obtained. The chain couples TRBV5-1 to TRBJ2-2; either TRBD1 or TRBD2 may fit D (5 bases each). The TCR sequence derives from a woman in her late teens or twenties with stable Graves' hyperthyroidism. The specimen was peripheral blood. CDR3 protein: CASRSGTVNTGELFF. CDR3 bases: TGCGCCAGCAGATCAGGGACCGTGAACACCGGGGAGCTGTTTTTT.